This is a list of T cell receptor beta chains from one sample in a study of T cells in Graves' hyperthyroidism and ophthalmopathy. One entry per CDR3 protein, called by TCRdb with MiXCR from the multiplex PCR reads. The sample includes over 150,000 distinct CDR3 sequences, roughly a sixth of them seen just once. The sequenced material came from blood. The receptors derive from a woman aged 50 to 60 with Graves' hyperthyroidism. Each CDR3 is given with its conserved first and last residue. A D gene is named only where the DNA matches it firmly. A clone size is listed for some rows: how often the clone was seen (once, few, many), or a class if it is expanded.

.,.,TRBV18,TRBJ2-2,CASSPGPKPNTGELFF,TGTGCCAGCTCACCGGGACCCAAGCCCAACACCGGGGAGCTGTTTTTT
many,.,TRBV19,TRBJ2-2,CASQITGLNTGELFF,TGTGCCAGTCAAATTACAGGTCTGAACACCGGGGAGCTGTTTTTT
.,.,TRBV20-1,TRBJ1-2,CSANRVLYGYTF,TGCAGTGCTAACAGGGTATTATATGGCTACACCTTC
.,.,TRBV6-1,TRBJ1-6,CASTEEGTEDSPLHF,TGTGCCAGCACCGAGGAAGGGACCGAGGATTCACCCCTCCACTTT
.,TRBD1,TRBV12-3/TRBV12-4,TRBJ2-2,CASSQELSGTGNTGELFF,TGTGCCAGCAGCCAAGAATTATCGGGGACAGGGAACACCGGGGAGCTGTTTTTT
many,.,TRBV30,TRBJ1-1,CAWSVPLAGTNTEAFF,TGTGCCTGGAGTGTACCCTTAGCAGGTACGAACACTGAAGCTTTCTTT
many,.,TRBV6-1,TRBJ1-2,CASSTGTLGGYTF,TGTGCCAGCAGTACTGGGACCCTTGGCGGCTACACCTTC
many,.,TRBV5-1,TRBJ1-2,CASTPGQDYGYTF,TGCGCCAGCACCCCCGGGCAGGACTATGGCTACACCTTC
.,TRBD2,TRBV5-4,TRBJ2-1,CASSLLAGTTPGQFF,TGTGCCAGCAGCTTGCTAGCGGGAACTACCCCAGGGCAGTTCTTC
many,TRBD2,TRBV5-1,TRBJ2-1,CASSLVAGVPDNEQFF,TGCGCCAGCAGCTTGGTAGCGGGAGTACCTGACAATGAGCAGTTCTTC